These T cell receptor beta chains were read from a single sample in a study of somatic mutations in cytotoxic T cells in rheumatoid arthritis. Clones were read by immunoSEQ multiplex PCR, and TCRdb kept only the in-frame ones, dropping some. The sample yields approximately 5,000 clones, around four fifths seen once. The specimen was CD8+ T cells sorted from blood. Receptor source: a woman aged 45-65 years with rheumatoid arthritis. Both conserved end residues are part of each CDR3. A D gene is named only where the DNA matches it firmly. Some rows mark clone size as missing; the rest say once, few, many or name a class of expanded clone.

DNA	CDR3	D	size	V	J
TGCGCCAGCAGCCAAGAGGGGACAGGGGATCCCTATGGCTACACCTTC	CASSQEGTGDPYGYTF	TRBD1	medium-sized	TRBV4-1	TRBJ1-2
TGTGCCAGCGTAACAGATACGCAGTATTTT	CASVTDTQYF	NA	NA	TRBV2	TRBJ2-3
TGTGCCAGTAGTACAACTAGCGGCATCAATGAGCAGTTCTTC	CASSTTSGINEQFF	TRBD2	NA	TRBV19	TRBJ2-1
TGTGCCAGCTCACCCTCCGATGAAAAACTGTTTTTT	CASSPSDEKLFF	NA	NA	TRBV18	TRBJ1-4
TGTGCCTGGAGTGTGGTCAGGAAAACAGATACGCAGTATTTT	CAWSVVRKTDTQYF	NA	NA	TRBV30	TRBJ2-3
TGTGCCAGCAGCTTGAGGATCCGCCACGAGCAGTACTTC	CASSLRIRHEQYF	NA	once	TRBV13	TRBJ2-7
TGTGCCAGCAGCGTAGTAGGAGGCAGCGCTGAAGCTTTCTTT	CASSVVGGSAEAFF	NA	NA	TRBV9	TRBJ1-1
TGCGCCAGCAGTCAATCGGGGAGGAGGACTAACTATGGCTACACCTTC	CASSQSGRRTNYGYTF	NA	NA	TRBV23-1	TRBJ1-2
TGTGCCAGCAGCTCCAACACAGATACGCAGTATTTT	CASSSNTDTQYF	NA	NA	TRBV7-9	TRBJ2-3
TGTGCCAGATGGGACAGTTTGAACACTGAAGCTTTCTTT	CARWDSLNTEAFF	TRBD1	once	TRBV2	TRBJ1-1
TGTGCCAGCAGTTACTATGGGGGCGACTATGGCTACACCTTC	CASSYYGGDYGYTF	NA	NA	TRBV6-5	TRBJ1-2
TGTGCCAGCAGCGGACTCCAAGAGACCCAGTACTTC	CASSGLQETQYF	NA	NA	TRBV7-9	TRBJ2-5
TGTGCCAGCAGCCCCACAGGAACCGAAGAAAAACTGTTTTTT	CASSPTGTEEKLFF	NA	NA	TRBV5-8	TRBJ1-4
TGTGCCAGTAGTGCTACAAATCTAGCGGGGGGCCACAATGAGCAGTTCTTC	CASSATNLAGGHNEQFF	TRBD2	NA	TRBV19	TRBJ2-1
TGTGCCAGCAGCAAGACAGGGGGCTTTTCACCCCTCCACTTT	CASSKTGGFSPLHF	NA	NA	TRBV21-1	TRBJ1-6
TGTGCCAGCAGCTTGGCAGGGTTCGACAATCAGCCCCAGCATTTT	CASSLAGFDNQPQHF	NA	NA	TRBV5-5	TRBJ1-5
TGTGCCAGCAGCTTGGATAGCGGCCGGCTTGGAGAGCAGTTCTTC	CASSLDSGRLGEQFF	NA	NA	TRBV5-6	TRBJ2-1
TGTGCCAGCAGCTTGGCCGGGACAGTGACCTCGTACTTC	CASSLAGTVTSYF	TRBD1	NA	TRBV5-4	TRBJ2-5
TGTGCCTGGAGTGTACCGGCAGGCGGCAATCAGCCCCAGCATTTT	CAWSVPAGGNQPQHF	NA	NA	TRBV30	TRBJ1-5
TGTGCCAGCAGCGTGTACGGCGGGGGGGCCTCCGAGACCCAGTACTTC	CASSVYGGGASETQYF	TRBD2	NA	TRBV9	TRBJ2-5